The text below deals with one T cell receptor beta chain. This clone was detected a few times. No antigen is known for it. Base quality data are lacking; no much larger clone is found one base away. These data are taken from a study of blood T cell repertoires in COVID-19 (dated by TCRdb to 2018 to 2020). For the study in its entirety: Recovered participants in ImmuneRACE Cohort 3 were defined as having two consecutive negative NP/OP PCR tests, clearance from a healthcare professional, or resolution of symptoms. Subjects who had been exposed to COVID-19, were actively infected with it, or had recovered from it provided the deeply sampled blood TCRbeta repertoires that made up the dataset. The repertoires were released in a freely available public database intended as a resource for research on the immune response to SARS-CoV-2. Collaborator samples came from the United States, Italy and Spain and covered acute and convalescent phases of COVID-19. Samples were obtained from the ongoing ImmuneRACE study (first 160 participants) and from over 1,000 subjects provided by 6 global collaborators. Sample metadata almost always included a de-identified subject ID, COVID-19 status, age in years and sex. Where HLA class I and class II types were available, the types were taken from metadata supplied by the sample provider, not from assay-based typing. The prospective study material was composed of cDNA or gDNA derived from T cells, B-cell-depleted T cells, or PBMCs. The investigation overall reported the following: How much clinical and demographic metadata was included differed by source and by participant, and the metadata was provided uncurated.

The CDR3 starts with the cysteine, ends with the phenylalanine, and has 17 residues. Kept here is only the CDR3 DNA, which spans 51 bases and is read in frame from base 1. V drops 6 bases and J drops 0 bases, leaving 15 bases in between. CDR1 and CDR2 are drawn from the germline V gene: SNHLY, FYNNEI. The immunoSEQ Assay, a bias-controlled multiplex PCR, was used to amplify TCRbeta CDR3 regions from genomic DNA. Turning to the authors' computational methods: The number of nucleated cells in each sample was estimated from the amplification of reference gene primers within the assay. Sequence reads were collapsed and filtered to measure the absolute abundance of every unique TCRbeta CDR3 rearrangement. Productive Simpson clonality was computed per sample as the square root of Simpson's diversity index over productive rearrangements. This is the immuneACCESS table as TCRdb keeps it, with only in-frame sequences that have V and J called. A part of the clones is gone; compared with another copy, unresolved V genes explain less than half, and the rest is unexplained. Clone size and V and J calls were adopted from that table, with D and trimming inferred from the DNA. The sample table holds roughly 190,000 clones, of which 85% to 90% were seen once. Jointly, the top ten make up around 23% of the sample.

Enrolling through a virtual design, the prospective study's participants ranged in age from roughly 18 to 100 years and lived across about two dozen United States geographic areas. In the prospective study, cohorts were assigned on the basis of participant-reported clinical history obtained from a screening survey and a study questionnaire. In the prospective study, mobile phlebotomists collected whole blood, serum and a nasopharyngeal or oropharyngeal swab from each participant. Participants in the prospective study had the option to provide additional blood draws and questionnaires over a roughly 2-month period. Before DNA extraction, blood samples from the prospective study were shipped at room temperature or frozen.

This receptor was obtained from a middle-aged woman in a cohort exposed to, infected with or recovered from COVID-19 (not recorded which). Sequencing was done on a sample of PBMCs or T cells enriched from blood (not recorded which). The V and J segments used are TRBV2 and TRBJ1-6; no confident D gene assignment can be made. The CDR3 here reads CASSAWRLSSYNSPLHF. The DNA sequence reads TGTGCCAGCAGCGCCTGGAGGCTGAGCTCCTATAATTCACCCCTCCACTTT.